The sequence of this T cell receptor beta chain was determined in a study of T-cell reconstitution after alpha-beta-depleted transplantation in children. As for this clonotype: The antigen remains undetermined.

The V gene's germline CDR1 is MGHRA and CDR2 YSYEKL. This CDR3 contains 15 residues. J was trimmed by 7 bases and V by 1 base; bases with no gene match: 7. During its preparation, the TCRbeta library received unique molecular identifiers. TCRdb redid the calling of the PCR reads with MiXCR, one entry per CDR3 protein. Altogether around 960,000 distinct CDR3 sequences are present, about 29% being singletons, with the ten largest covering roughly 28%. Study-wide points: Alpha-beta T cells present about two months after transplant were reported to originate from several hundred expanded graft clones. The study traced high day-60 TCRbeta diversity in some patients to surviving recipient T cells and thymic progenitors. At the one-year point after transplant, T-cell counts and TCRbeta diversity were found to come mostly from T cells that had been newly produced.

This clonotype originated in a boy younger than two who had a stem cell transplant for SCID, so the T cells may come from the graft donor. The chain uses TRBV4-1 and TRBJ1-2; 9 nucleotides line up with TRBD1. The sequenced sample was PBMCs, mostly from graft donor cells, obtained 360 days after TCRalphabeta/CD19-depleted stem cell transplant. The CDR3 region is CASSQGGTGGFGYTF. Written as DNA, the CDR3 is TGCGCCAGCAGCCAAGGAGGCACAGGGGGCTTTGGCTACACCTTC.